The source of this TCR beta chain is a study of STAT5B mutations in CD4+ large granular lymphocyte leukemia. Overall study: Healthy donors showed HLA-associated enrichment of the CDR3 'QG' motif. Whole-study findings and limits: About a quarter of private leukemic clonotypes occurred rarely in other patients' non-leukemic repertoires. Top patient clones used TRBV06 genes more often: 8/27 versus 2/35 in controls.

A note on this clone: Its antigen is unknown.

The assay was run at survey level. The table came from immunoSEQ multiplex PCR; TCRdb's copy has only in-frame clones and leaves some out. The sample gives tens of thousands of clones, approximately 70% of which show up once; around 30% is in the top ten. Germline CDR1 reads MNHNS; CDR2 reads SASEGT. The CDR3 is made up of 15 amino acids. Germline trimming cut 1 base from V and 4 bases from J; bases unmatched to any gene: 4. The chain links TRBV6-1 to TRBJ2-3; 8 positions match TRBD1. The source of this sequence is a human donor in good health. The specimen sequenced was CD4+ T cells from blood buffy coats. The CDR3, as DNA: TGTGCCAGCAGTGAAGTGGACAGGGTCCCAGATACGCAGTATTTT. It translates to CASSEVDRVPDTQYF.